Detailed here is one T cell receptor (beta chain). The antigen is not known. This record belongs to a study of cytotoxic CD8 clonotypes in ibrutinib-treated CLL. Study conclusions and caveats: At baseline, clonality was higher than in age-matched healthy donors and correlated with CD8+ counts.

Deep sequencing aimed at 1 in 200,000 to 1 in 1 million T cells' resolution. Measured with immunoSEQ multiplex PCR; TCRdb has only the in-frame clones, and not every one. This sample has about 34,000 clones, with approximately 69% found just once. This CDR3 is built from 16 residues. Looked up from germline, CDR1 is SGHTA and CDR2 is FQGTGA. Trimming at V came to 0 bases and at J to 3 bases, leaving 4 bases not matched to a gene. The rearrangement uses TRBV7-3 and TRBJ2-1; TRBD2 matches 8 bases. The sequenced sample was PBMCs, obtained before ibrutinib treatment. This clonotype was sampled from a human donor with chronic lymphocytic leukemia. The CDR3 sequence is CASSLTISGSYNEQFF. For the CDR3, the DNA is TGTGCCAGCAGCTTAACGATAAGCGGGAGCTACAATGAGCAGTTCTTC.